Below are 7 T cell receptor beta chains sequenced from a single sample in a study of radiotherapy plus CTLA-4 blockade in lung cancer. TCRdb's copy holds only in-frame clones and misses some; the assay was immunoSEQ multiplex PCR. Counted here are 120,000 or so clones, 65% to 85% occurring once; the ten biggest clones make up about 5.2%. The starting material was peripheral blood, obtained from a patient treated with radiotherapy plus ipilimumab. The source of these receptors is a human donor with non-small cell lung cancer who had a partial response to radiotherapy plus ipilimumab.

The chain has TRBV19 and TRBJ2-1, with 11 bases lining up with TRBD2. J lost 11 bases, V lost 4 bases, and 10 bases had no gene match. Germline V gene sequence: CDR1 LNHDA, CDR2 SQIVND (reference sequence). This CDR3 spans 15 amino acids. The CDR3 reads CASSTGTSGLLKQFF. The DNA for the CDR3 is TGTGCCAGTAGTACCGGGACTAGCGGCCTTTTGAAGCAGTTCTTC.

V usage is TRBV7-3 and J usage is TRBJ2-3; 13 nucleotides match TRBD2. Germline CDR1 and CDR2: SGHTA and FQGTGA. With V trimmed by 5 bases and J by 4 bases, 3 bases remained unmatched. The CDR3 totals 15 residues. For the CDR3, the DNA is TGTGCCAGCAGCCGGACTAGCGGGAGTGCAGATACGCAGTATTTT. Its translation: CASSRTSGSADTQYF.

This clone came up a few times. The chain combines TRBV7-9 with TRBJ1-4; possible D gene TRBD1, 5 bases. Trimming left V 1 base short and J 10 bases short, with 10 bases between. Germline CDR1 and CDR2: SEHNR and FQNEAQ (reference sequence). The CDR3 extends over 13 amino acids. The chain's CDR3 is CASSLGLGGKLFF. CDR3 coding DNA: TGTGCCAGCAGCTTAGGTCTCGGGGGAAAACTGTTTTTT.

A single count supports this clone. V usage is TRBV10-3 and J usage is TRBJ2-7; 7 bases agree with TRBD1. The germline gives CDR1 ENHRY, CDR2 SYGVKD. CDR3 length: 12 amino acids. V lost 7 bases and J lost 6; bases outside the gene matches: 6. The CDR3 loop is CAIKGAVGEQYV. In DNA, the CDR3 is TGTGCCATCAAGGGGGCTGTTGGCGAGCAGTACGTC.

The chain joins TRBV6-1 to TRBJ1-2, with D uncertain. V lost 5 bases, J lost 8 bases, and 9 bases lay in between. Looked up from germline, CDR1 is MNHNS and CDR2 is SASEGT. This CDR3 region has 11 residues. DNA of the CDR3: TGTGCCAGCAGTACAACGGGAGGCTACACCTTC. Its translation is CASSTTGGYTF.

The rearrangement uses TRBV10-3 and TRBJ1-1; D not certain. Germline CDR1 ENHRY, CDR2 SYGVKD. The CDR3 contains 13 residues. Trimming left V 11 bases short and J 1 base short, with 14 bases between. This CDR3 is CAARLERNTEAFF. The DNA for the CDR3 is TGTGCCGCCCGCCTTGAGCGGAACACTGAAGCTTTCTTT.

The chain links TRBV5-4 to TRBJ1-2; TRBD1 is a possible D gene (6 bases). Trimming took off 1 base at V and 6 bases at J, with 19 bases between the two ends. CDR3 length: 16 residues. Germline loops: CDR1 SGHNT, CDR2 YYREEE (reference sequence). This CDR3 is CASSLSGGLGGHGYTF. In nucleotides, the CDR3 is TGTGCCAGCAGCTTGTCGGGGGGCCTAGGAGGCCATGGCTACACCTTC.